A single sample gave rise to the 10 T cell receptor beta chains below, sequenced in a study of blood T cell repertoires in COVID-19. The protocol was immunoSEQ multiplex PCR, while the TCRdb copy is restricted to in-frame clones and leaves out a portion. The sample shows roughly 140,000 clones, approximately 80% of them seen only once. Sequencing input: peripheral blood. Receptors were obtained from a woman of 80 years or more with acute or convalescent COVID-19.

This clone showed up just once. The junction departs from germline at one end; a sequencing error may be responsible. The CDR3 DNA is TGTGCCAGCAGTGATCCCGCGGGGGGGAATGCCTTT. It yields the protein CASSDPAGGNAF. The gene calls are TRBV6-2 or TRBV6-3 and TRBJ1-5, with TRBD1 as a possible D gene (5 bases). The germline CDR1 and CDR2 sequences are MNHEY and SVGEGT. The CDR3 spans 12 residues.

This clone was counted a single time. In DNA, the CDR3 is TGTGCCAGCTCACCACGGACAGGGGCCTCCTACGAGCAGTACTTC. Protein: CASSPRTGASYEQYF. The chain joins TRBV18 to TRBJ2-7; 9 positions agree with TRBD1. The CDR3 is 15 amino acids. The V gene's germline CDR1 is KGHSH and CDR2 LQKENI. V was clipped by 1 base and J by 0 bases; unmatched bases: 1.

This clone came up a few times. The chain recombines TRBV7-2 with TRBJ2-7; a possible D gene is TRBD2 (5 bases). Trimming removed 1 base from V and 2 bases from J, with 15 bases in between. This CDR3 contains 16 residues. Germline assignment: CDR1 SGHTA and CDR2 FQGNSA. CDR3 bases: TGTGCCAGCAGCTTAGGTGCGGGCCCGCAAACCTACGAGCAGTACTTC. This gives the protein CASSLGAGPQTYEQYF.

The rearrangement joins TRBV27 to TRBJ1-2; D gene unclear. V shed 2 bases and J shed 5 bases, with 9 bases lying between them. The CDR3 spans 13 residues. CDR1 and CDR2 (germline): MNHEY, SMNVEV (reference sequence). The chain's CDR3 is CASSLRGVYGYTF. The CDR3 nucleotides read TGTGCCAGCAGTTTACGGGGAGTATATGGCTACACCTTC.

This clone was seen once. The genes are TRBV27 and TRBJ2-1; 12 bases align to TRBD2. The CDR3 loop spans 14 amino acids. After removal of 7 bases from V and 9 bases from J, the junction contained 7 bases not matched to a gene. Germline-derived CDR1 and CDR2 are MNHEY and SMNVEV (reference sequence). The CDR3 coding sequence is TGTGCCAGCAAAGGGACTAGCGGGTCAACTGAGCAGTTCTTC. Residues: CASKGTSGSTEQFF.

This chain uses TRBV5-4 with TRBJ2-3; possible D gene TRBD2, 6 bases. Germline V gene lookup returns CDR1 SGHNT and CDR2 YYREEE (reference sequence). The CDR3 length is 15 residues. Trimming took off 6 bases at V and 3 bases at J, with 17 bases between the two ends. CDR3 protein: CASNVGGGGTDTQYF. The CDR3 nucleotides are TGTGCCAGCAACGTGGGGGGAGGAGGGACAGATACGCAGTATTTT.

The V and J genes are TRBV12-5 and TRBJ2-3; 11 bases are a match to TRBD1. This CDR3 has 17 amino acids. V lost 6 bases and J lost 2; bases outside the gene matches: 10. CDR1 is LGHNT and CDR2 is FRNRAP in the germline V gene. CDR3 region: CASGKTGTGGLTDTQYF. CDR3 coding DNA: TGTGCTAGTGGAAAAACCGGGACAGGGGGTCTCACAGATACGCAGTATTTT.

This clone was observed a handful of times. The rearrangement uses TRBV29-1 and TRBJ1-4; D gene ambiguous. Germline CDR1 SQVTM, CDR2 ANQGSEA. Trimming took off 2 bases at V and 8 bases at J, with 21 bases between the two ends. This CDR3 has 16 amino acids. The CDR3 reads CSVESWREGEREKLFF. As DNA, the CDR3 is TGCAGCGTTGAATCGTGGCGTGAGGGCGAACGGGAAAAACTGTTTTTT.

The chain is built from TRBV5-1 and TRBJ2-2; 7 bases agree with TRBD2. From germline, CDR1 is SGHRS and CDR2 YFSETQ. CDR3 length equals 16 residues. V lost 3 bases, J lost 1 base, and 6 bases stayed unmatched. The CDR3 DNA is TGCGCCAGCAGCTCCTTTGGCGGGGGGAACACCGGGGAGCTGTTTTTT. Its translation is CASSSFGGGNTGELFF.

The chain has TRBV4-1 and TRBJ1-3, with 7 bases identical to TRBD1. The trim removed 0 bases at V and 3 bases at J, leaving 5 bases unmatched. Germline assignment: CDR1 MGHRA and CDR2 YSYEKL. The CDR3 has 16 amino acids. The chain's CDR3 is CASSQDPTGFGNTIYF. In DNA, the CDR3 is TGCGCCAGCAGCCAAGACCCGACAGGGTTTGGAAACACCATATATTTT.